This record looks at one T cell receptor beta chain sequence and its context. Antigen specificity is unknown. This table comes from immunoSEQ multiplex PCR, and its TCRdb copy is limited to in-frame clones, with some not included. The repertoire includes fewer than 45,000 clones, roughly 84% of them detected once, and roughly 1.2% sits in the top ten. The sample is drawn from a study of CD4 T cells in relation to SARS-CoV-2 and coronaviruses. The CDR3 totals 13 residues. V lost 6 bases to trimming and J lost 1 base, with 9 bases between them. CDR1 is MNHEY and CDR2 is SVGAGI in the germline V gene. Sorted naive or memory CD4+ cells met CEF peptides for 10 days.

The chain recombines TRBV6-5 with TRBJ1-1; D is uncertain. The sample was naive CD4+ T cells from PBMCs, cultured in vitro. Subset specified: naive CD4+ T cells isolated by negative enrichment. The origin of this receptor is an adult with COVID-19. The CDR3, as DNA: TGTGCCAGCAGACCCAGGAGGAACACTGAAGCTTTCTTT. Amino acid sequence: CASRPRRNTEAFF.